This entry describes one T cell receptor (beta chain). Its antigen is not known. This record belongs to a study of regulatory T cells in long-lasting Graves disease. Study results and limitations: Newly diagnosed patients had higher TCR diversity than persistent Graves' patients did.

The time point here: newly diagnosed GD, antithyroid drugs for less than 3 months. RNA from PBMCs was the source of the TCR library. HTBI primers from iRepertoire and Arm-PCR of CDR3 regions yielded the TCR beta libraries. One entry per CDR3 protein results from TCRdb running MiXCR on the multiplex PCR reads. The table has about 210,000 distinct CDR3 sequences, around 19% seen once. Another study also made use of these data, one on T cells in Graves' hyperthyroidism and ophthalmopathy.

The source material was peripheral blood mononuclear cells (PBMCs), sampled at new diagnosis, from a patient treated with antithyroid drugs. The sequence was collected from a woman aged 30 to 39 with Graves disease.

CDR3 sequence reads: CASSLVGRADQPQHF. The CDR3 DNA reads TGTGCCAGCAGCTTGGTGGGCAGGGCTGATCAGCCCCAGCATTTT. The chain joins TRBV5-6 to TRBJ1-5, with D possibly being TRBD1 (5 bases). V gave up 0 bases and J gave up 5 bases, with 12 bases separating them. Looked up from germline, CDR1 is SGHDT and CDR2 is YYEEEE. This CDR3 region has 15 residues. The full variable domain, in which reference TRBV5-6 and TRBJ1-5 provide the parts outside the CDR3, is DAGVTQSPTHLIKTRGQQVTLRCSPKSGHDTVSWYQQALGQGPQFIFQYYEEEERQRGNFPDRFSGHQFPNYSSELNVNALLLGDSALYLCASSLVGRADQPQHFGDGTRLSIL.